The T cell receptor beta chain under discussion was sequenced for a study of graft-versus-host responses after intestinal transplantation. TCRdb's table, derived via immunoSEQ multiplex PCR, lists solely in-frame clones and lacks some. Among tens of thousands of clones, almost 90% were seen once, and the ten largest hold 0.11%. In the case of this clone: The antigen remains undetermined.

This receptor was obtained from a human donor who received an intestinal transplant. The material sequenced was unstimulated CD4+ T cells sorted from spleen or lymph node cells, taken before intestinal transplant.

DNA of the CDR3: TGCGCCAGCAGCCCCGGCGGGCTAGCGGGGGGGAACACCGGGGAGCTGTTTTTT. This gives the protein CASSPGGLAGGNTGELFF. This chain joins TRBV5-1 and TRBJ2-2; TRBD2 matches 11 bases. The junction had 9 bases not matched to a gene; V was cut back by 4 bases and J by 1 base. Per the germline V gene, CDR1 is SGHRS and CDR2 is YFSETQ. The CDR3 covers 18 residues.